This TCR beta chain was obtained from a study of blood T cell repertoires in COVID-19. At the level of the study: The study drew acute and convalescent COVID-19 samples from the United States, Italy and Spain. T cells, B-cell-depleted T cells, or PBMCs supplied cDNA or gDNA.

With 7 bases clipped from V and 3 bases from J, the junction kept 17 bases outside the gene matches. CDR3 length: 17 residues. CDR1 and CDR2 (germline): LNHDA, SQIVND (reference sequence). Those enrolled in Seattle joined during active infection and were followed longitudinally afterward. This clone was seen a handful of times. Original analysis: For nucleated cells, counts were estimated from reference gene primer amplification. Measured with immunoSEQ multiplex PCR; TCRdb has only the in-frame clones, and not every one. Clonal size and the V and J genes are those of that table, whereas D and trimming came from the DNA. This table holds around 270,000 clones, approximately 85% found once.

The chain joins TRBV19 to TRBJ1-1, with 7 bases fitting TRBD1. Sequencing was performed on peripheral blood. This receptor was obtained from a human donor with COVID-19, enrolled during active disease. The donor label of this sample is uncertain. DNA of the CDR3: TGTGCCAGTAATGCAGGGGGATGGTTCCGTCAGGACACTGAAGCTTTCTTT. This translates into CASNAGGWFRQDTEAFF.